This TCR beta chain was observed in a study of OX40 agonist ivuxolimab in advanced cancers. Measured with immunoSEQ multiplex PCR; TCRdb has only the in-frame clones, and not every one. The data contain more than 25,000 clones, roughly 82% of them singletons. Trimming took 3 bases from V and 2 from J; bases not matched to a gene: 11. Germline lookup yields CDR1 SGDLS and CDR2 YYNGEE. CDR3 size: 16 residues. The receptor's source is an adult with an advanced solid tumor such as melanoma, head and neck, liver or kidney cancer. The V call is TRBV9, the J call TRBJ2-7, with TRBD2 matching over 7 bases. Sequences were derived from CD4+ or CD8+ T cells sorted from blood, sampled in a trial of the OX40 agonist ivuxolimab. This CDR3 reads CASSEGGGRGTYEQYF. The CDR3, as DNA: TGTGCCAGCAGCGAGGGAGGAGGGAGGGGCACCTACGAGCAGTACTTC.